The 22 T cell receptor beta chains given below trace back to one sample, sequenced in a study of CD8 T cells in Susac syndrome. RNA in amounts of roughly 0.5 to 1 ug was reverse transcribed with random hexamers. TCRdb re-analysed the immunoSEQ multiplex PCR reads in MiXCR, keeping a single row per CDR3 protein. The sample includes about 180,000 distinct CDR3 sequences, roughly 95% of them seen just once. Input material: CD4+ T cells from PBMCs. These receptors all come from a human donor with Susac syndrome.

The chain links TRBV28 to TRBJ2-3, with D possibly matching TRBD2 (5 bases). This CDR3 comprises 16 residues. V was pared by 3 bases and J by 6 bases, with 19 bases between. The germline V gene has CDR1 MDHEN and CDR2 SYDVKM. The CDR3 protein is CASSFEAAGPKDTQYF. The DNA of the CDR3 is TGTGCCAGCAGTTTCGAAGCGGCGGGCCCCAAGGATACGCAGTATTTT.

The chain employs TRBV4-3 and TRBJ2-4; D ambiguous. The germline V and J ends were trimmed by 4 bases and 3 bases, with 10 bases remaining between them. The CDR3 loop spans 14 amino acids. Germline values: CDR1 LGHNA, CDR2 YSLEER. The CDR3 spells CASSPSGGKNIQYF. In DNA form, the CDR3 reads TGCGCCAGCAGCCCTTCTGGCGGCAAAAACATTCAGTACTTC.

The chain employs TRBV29-1 and TRBJ2-1; D remains ambiguous. The germline V gene has CDR1 SQVTM and CDR2 ANQGSEA. Deletions cut 6 bases from V and 6 bases from J, with 12 bases between. The CDR3 is 12 residues long. The CDR3 is CSVGRYLNEQFF. The DNA of the CDR3 is TGCAGCGTGGGAAGGTACCTCAATGAGCAGTTCTTC.

The V and J genes are TRBV7-3 and TRBJ2-3; 9 bases map to TRBD2. The length of the CDR3 is 15 residues. Trimming took 8 bases from V and 2 from J; bases not matched to a gene: 8. CDR1 and CDR2 from the germline V gene are SGHTA and FQGTGA. Written as DNA, the CDR3 is TGTGCCAGCGGACTTAGCGGGGGCTTCACAGATACGCAGTATTTT. Translating gives CASGLSGGFTDTQYF.

The chain links TRBV20-1 to TRBJ2-2; 7 bases map to TRBD2. The CDR3 is made up of 14 amino acids. The V gene end was trimmed by 8 bases and the J gene end by 5 bases; junction bases not matched to a gene: 11. Looked up from germline, CDR1 is DFQATT and CDR2 is SNEGSKA (reference sequence). CDR3 region: CSIPAGAWTGELFF. The CDR3 DNA reads TGCAGTATCCCGGCGGGAGCGTGGACCGGGGAGCTGTTTTTT.

The rearrangement uses TRBV7-9 and TRBJ2-7; no clear D. The CDR3 extends over 13 amino acids. Germline V gene data show CDR1 as SEHNR and CDR2 as FQNEAQ (reference sequence). V shed 5 bases and J shed 4 bases, with 12 bases lying between them. The CDR3: CASSPPKHYEQYF. CDR3 DNA: TGTGCCAGCAGCCCACCTAAACATTACGAGCAGTACTTC.

The genes are TRBV10-3 and TRBJ2-2; TRBD2 matches at 9 bases. V gave up 2 bases and J gave up 6 bases; unmatched junction bases: 4. The CDR3 contains 15 residues. The germline gives CDR1 ENHRY, CDR2 SYGVKD. The CDR3 region is CAISESGRLPGELFF. CDR3 DNA: TGTGCCATCAGTGAGAGCGGGAGGCTTCCCGGGGAGCTGTTTTTT.

The J gene is TRBJ1-1, the V gene TRBV12-3 or TRBV12-4; D is possibly TRBD1 (6 bases). V lost 7 bases and J 0 bases, leaving 15 bases between the germline ends. The CDR3 consists of 15 residues. The CDR3 nucleotides are TGTGCCAGCATGGTGAGGGGGTTCATGAACACTGAAGCTTTCTTT. This encodes CASMVRGFMNTEAFF.

The chain employs TRBV15 and TRBJ1-1; D uncertain. V lost 2 bases and J 10 bases, leaving 14 bases between the germline ends. The length of the CDR3 is 13 residues. The germline CDR1 and CDR2 sequences are LNHNV and YYDKDF (reference sequence). CDR3 DNA: TGTGCCACCAGCAGACCCTTCGGAAGAAGAGCTTTCTTT. This gives the protein CATSRPFGRRAFF.

J is TRBJ2-7 and V is TRBV29-1; no firm D call. The CDR3 length is 13 residues. Deletions cut 6 bases from V and 3 bases from J, with 15 bases between. Germline V gene lookup returns CDR1 SQVTM and CDR2 ANQGSEA. CDR3 DNA: TGCAGCGTGGGTTCCCGGGTCCGCTACGAGCAGTACTTC. This encodes CSVGSRVRYEQYF.

V usage is TRBV2 and J usage is TRBJ2-7; D is possibly TRBD2 (5 bases). In germline, CDR1 is SNHLY, CDR2 FYNNEI. V was cut by 10 bases and J by 3 bases, with 16 bases left in between. This CDR3 has 13 residues. In DNA, the CDR3 is TGTGCCACCTCCACGAGGGTGGGCTACGAGCAGTACTTC. This sequence encodes CATSTRVGYEQYF.

A single count supports this clonotype. The chain carries TRBV7-2 and TRBJ2-3; D is uncertain. V lost 1 base and J 3 bases, leaving 14 bases between the germline ends. The CDR3 is 16 amino acids. Germline V gives CDR1 SGHTA, CDR2 FQGNSA. The CDR3 sequence: CASSLDEDRVTDTQYF. For the CDR3, the DNA is TGTGCCAGCAGCTTAGACGAGGACCGGGTGACAGATACGCAGTATTTT.

This chain links TRBV6-6 with TRBJ2-4, with D maybe TRBD1 (6 bases). Germline V gene sequence: CDR1 MNHNY, CDR2 SVGAGI (reference sequence). Deletions cut 7 bases from V and 9 bases from J, with 10 bases between. This CDR3 has 11 amino acids. The CDR3, as DNA: TGTGCCAGCACTCTAGGGGGCATTCAGTACTTC. The encoded protein is CASTLGGIQYF.

This clonotype was counted a single time. V usage is TRBV5-1 and J usage is TRBJ1-5; TRBD1 aligns across 10 bases. Germline V CDR1 and CDR2: SGHRS, YFSETQ. This CDR3 spans 14 amino acids. Trimming removed 2 bases from V and 5 bases from J; junction bases left unmatched: 1. CDR3 region: CASSLGQGDQPQHF. The CDR3 nucleotides are TGCGCCAGCAGCTTAGGACAGGGGGATCAGCCCCAGCATTTT.

V and J are TRBV29-1 and TRBJ2-3; 10 positions match TRBD1. Germline CDR1 is SQVTM and CDR2 is ANQGSEA. There are 15 residues in the CDR3. With 4 bases clipped from V and 3 bases from J, the junction kept 7 bases outside the gene matches. The CDR3 reads CSVAGQGGTTDTQYF. The CDR3 nucleotides are TGCAGCGTTGCAGGACAGGGGGGTACAACAGATACGCAGTATTTT.

This chain links TRBV4-3 with TRBJ2-6; D is possibly TRBD2 (5 bases). The V gene lost 0 bases and the J gene lost 9 bases, with 12 bases spanning the gap. CDR1 LGHNA and CDR2 YSLEER come from the germline V gene. The CDR3 spans 15 residues. This chain's CDR3 is CASSQESMRVNVLTF. CDR3 sequence (DNA): TGCGCCAGCAGCCAAGAATCTATGAGGGTCAACGTCCTGACTTTC.

The CDR3 sequence is CSINSDRAGNEQFF. The CDR3, as DNA: TGCAGCATCAATTCAGACAGGGCGGGAAATGAGCAGTTCTTC. The gene calls are TRBV29-1 and TRBJ2-1; tentative D call: TRBD1 (7 bases). V lost 8 bases to trimming and J lost 7 bases, with 21 bases between them. CDR3 length: 14 amino acids. The V gene's germline CDR1 is SQVTM and CDR2 ANQGSEA.

This chain joins TRBV12-3 or TRBV12-4 and TRBJ2-3, with 7 bases aligning to TRBD1. V lost 6 bases and J lost 2; bases outside the gene matches: 5. CDR3 length equals 14 residues. In DNA, the CDR3 is TGTGCCAGCAGGGGACAGACCACCACAGATACGCAGTATTTT. Translated, it gives CASRGQTTTDTQYF.

The chain joins TRBV24-1 to TRBJ2-5; no firm D call. Trimming removed 4 bases from V and 2 bases from J, with 13 bases in between. The CDR3 consists of 15 residues. From germline, CDR1 is KGHDR and CDR2 SFDVKD. The DNA of the CDR3 is TGTGCCACCAGTGACCCAAAGGATTTTCAAGAGACCCAGTACTTC. As protein: CATSDPKDFQETQYF.

J is TRBJ1-1 and V is TRBV20-1; D perhaps matches TRBD1 (5 bases). The germline V gene has CDR1 DFQATT and CDR2 SNEGSKA (reference sequence). The CDR3 consists of 14 residues. V lost 6 bases and J lost 1, with 15 bases in between. The CDR3 loop is CSAPSGGWNTEAFF. In nucleotides, the CDR3 is TGCAGTGCGCCCAGCGGGGGTTGGAACACTGAAGCTTTCTTT.

The J gene is TRBJ2-7, the V gene TRBV20-1, with 7 bases fitting TRBD2. Germline V gene sequence: CDR1 DFQATT, CDR2 SNEGSKA (reference sequence). The CDR3 extends over 13 amino acids. The V gene end was trimmed by 3 bases and the J gene end by 4 bases; junction bases not matched to a gene: 6. CDR3 sequence: CSARKTSRYEQYF. The CDR3 DNA reads as TGCAGTGCTAGGAAGACTAGCCGATACGAGCAGTACTTC.

This chain connects TRBV9 to TRBJ1-4; 9 nucleotides align to TRBD1. V gave up 4 bases and J gave up 8 bases; unmatched junction bases: 12. The germline CDR1 and CDR2 sequences are SGDLS and YYNGEE. This CDR3 is built from 16 residues. In nucleotides, the CDR3 is TGTGCCAGCAGCCCTGGGTTGGGACAGGGAGCCGAAAAACTGTTTTTT. This translates into CASSPGLGQGAEKLFF.